The following is a T cell receptor beta chain sequence with its context. Assay: immunoSEQ multiplex PCR; the TCRdb copy retains only in-frame clones and omits some. The profile covers under 130,000 clones, with approximately 94% appearing a single time and 0.32% taken by the ten largest. V gave up 4 bases and J gave up 0 bases, with 10 bases separating them. This CDR3 is 14 amino acids long. CDR1 is SGHNT and CDR2 is YYREEE in the germline V gene (reference sequence). These data belong to a study of siplizumab effects on memory and regulatory T cells. This TCR was sampled from a human donor in good health. The specimen was CD4+ T cells sorted from blood. V and J are TRBV5-4 and TRBJ1-2; D unclear. The CDR3 here is CASSPRVPNYGYTF. The CDR3, as DNA: TGTGCCAGCAGCCCGAGGGTACCTAACTATGGCTACACCTTC. Full variable domain (outside the CDR3, taken from reference TRBV5-4 and TRBJ1-2): ETGVTQSPTHLIKTRGQQVTLRCSSQSGHNTVSWYQQALGQGPQFIFQYYREEENGRGNFPPRFSGLQFPNYSSELNVNALELDDSALYLCASSPRVPNYGYTFGSGTRLTVV.